This T cell receptor (beta chain) was sequenced during a study of cytomegalovirus exposure and HLA in healthy donors (dated by TCRdb to about 2017). With respect to the entire study: An earlier analysis of some 600 of the donors reported approximately 300 Gb of sequence data and 90 million to 120 million unique TCR beta sequences obtained from about 179 million T cells. An early release covering over 500 HLA-typed donors comprised about 300 gigabases of sequencing data and tens of millions of unique TCR sequences. The genetic ancestry cluster associated with self-reported Caucasian donors included about four fifths of the approximately 400 genotyped donors. The study aimed to test whether cataloging public T cell receptors could reveal signatures of past pathogen exposure. The study profiled the T cell repertoires of 500 to 800 subjects by immunosequencing and related them to cytomegalovirus serostatus. Along with the approximately 620-subject first cohort, a separate validation cohort of over a hundred different subjects was used. To predict cytomegalovirus infection status, the study combined high-throughput TCR immunosequencing, statistical association of individual TCRs with disease status, and machine learning. To study patterns of TCR occurrence, a later analysis re-analyzed previously published TCR beta repertoires from hundreds of donors and added high-resolution HLA genotyping. In the later analysis, no new phenotypic data were used to find candidate immune exposures; instead, reliance was placed on TCR beta sequences and their occurrence across donors. An earlier analysis of 500 to 750 of the donors applied high-throughput TCR beta sequencing to assess whether each TCR beta V gene segment acted as functional or pseudogenic. Donor age, sex, ethnicity and CMV serostatus were compiled together with the repertoire data. A later genetic analysis used genome-wide SNP genotypes for about 55% of the 666 donors, treating that subset as a discovery cohort. Every repertoire in the discovery cohort had been generated on one and the same sequencing platform. Both class I and class II loci were covered by HLA typing, at four-digit resolution. The number of donors typed differed by locus, with about 629-630 for A, B, C, DRB1 and DQB1, around 500 for DQA1, about 610 for DPA1, and 472 for DPB1. Because of strong linkage in the cohort, roughly five DR-DQ haplotypes were treated as single units for association and clustering. Across about 380 genotyped donors of the cohort, an average of roughly 250,000 unique TCR beta nucleotide sequences per donor were sequenced, and about a sixth of those sequences were non-productive.

Study-wide findings and limitations: According to a later analysis, TCR association rates differed among HLA loci, with DRB1 alleles showing the most associated TCRs and HLA-C alleles showing the fewest. Three of the identified cytomegalovirus-associated TCR beta chains were confirmed in vitro to be specific for cytomegalovirus antigens. A later genetic analysis associated a missense DCLRE1C variant with V-gene and J-gene trimming of TCR beta chains, and an independent cohort replicated the association. In the study, about 150 TCR beta chains were listed as associated with cytomegalovirus. In a later analysis, most CMV-associated TCR beta chains were found to appear HLA-restricted, with HLA associations seemingly driven largely by CMV exposure. A later analysis reported that several top co-occurrence clusters appeared linked to parvovirus B19, influenza, CMV and Epstein-Barr virus. A further reported finding was that TCR beta sequences accurately predicted the HLA-A and HLA-B alleles for most subjects in the first cohort. In a later analysis, HLA-associated TCR beta chains showed more clonal expansion and lower generation probabilities than non-associated chains that were equally common. Roughly uniform sequencing depth across donors was assumed in presence/absence analyses, although this assumption may not hold. Most TCR sequences were observed very rarely across donors, whereas some public TCRs were present in many individuals. Because some donors lacked HLA typing at each locus, the association tests relied only on the typed subset. A later analysis associated 16,951 TCR beta sequences with specific HLA alleles at a false discovery rate of 0.05. Broadly in line with IMGT annotations, most TCR beta V segments showed up in productive rearrangements about 87% or about 30% of the time in an earlier analysis of several hundred of the donors. This cohort had only TCR beta chains sequenced, and the lack of alpha or paired-chain data limited which features could be detected. In a later genetic analysis, fewer N-insertions in productive TCRs were reported among donors in an Asian-associated ancestry cluster than the roughly 700-donor mean. It was suggested by the authors that the approach could potentially be generalized to other disease states and immunological phenotypes. Assigning TCR associations to individual alleles was difficult when HLA alleles, especially DR and DQ, strongly co-occurred. The earlier analysis of 587 of the donors excluded 15 to 20 rarely observed V segments, including chromosome 9 orphons, because counts were too low. Linkage disequilibrium might explain the correlated functional status among segregating V segments, but an unknown experimental factor could not be ruled out. The 87-base-pair reads could not distinguish some IMGT-functional V segments, including TRBV6-2 and TRBV6-3, so those segments were excluded. Immune exposure information for the cohort was limited to CMV serostatus. Cytomegalovirus status was reported to be diagnosed by the classifier with high specificity and sensitivity in both the original and validation cohorts. A cluster of highly shared sequence variants was judged likely to represent a technical artifact of the sequencing pipeline.

Libraries were prepared through the immunoSEQ multiplex PCR assay. For the multiplex PCR, a mixture combining 60 forward primers for TCR Vbeta segments and 13 reverse primers for TCR Jbeta segments was used. A multiplex PCR assay on genomic DNA amplified the CDR3 region of rearranged TCR beta genes. The amplified TCR beta libraries were sequenced on the Illumina HiSeq System as 87-base-pair reads. The original pipeline was this. A later analysis counted about 80 million unique TCR beta chains across the 500 to 850 repertoires, and some 12 million of these chains were shared by at least two donors. Raw reads were error-corrected and collapsed into unique sequences with a nearest-neighbor algorithm that merged closely related sequences to remove PCR and sequencing errors. V, D and J gene segments were assigned by aligning CDR3 sequences to IMGT reference sequences. For a sequence to be retained, a match of at least six nucleotides to both a V gene segment and a J gene segment was required. A rearrangement was called productive if the CDR3 had no stop codons and remained in frame with V and J, and every other rearrangement was called non-productive. CDR3 was defined according to IMGT convention as the region running from the second conserved V-encoded cysteine to the conserved J-encoded phenylalanine. The earlier analysis of some 540 of the donors excluded any sequence lacking an unambiguous match to a single V gene segment. An earlier analysis of 450 to 650 of the donors called V segments functional above 56.7% productive rearrangements and segregating when the between-donor standard deviation exceeded 5%. A statistical classification framework was built to diagnose cytomegalovirus status from the catalog of TCR beta chain sequences. In a later analysis, V and J genes were assigned by comparing TCR nucleotide sequences against IMGT/GENE-DB human TR gene sequences. The TCRdist pipeline was used in a later analysis to assign CDR3 sequences and most-parsimonious VDJ recombination scenarios. In a later analysis, each TCR beta chain was defined by its CDR3 amino acid sequence together with its V-gene family, and reads lacking a unique V-gene family were excluded. A later analysis removed roughly 590 highly shared, low-generation-probability nucleotide sequences to deal with suspected cross-contamination and a sequencing artifact. A later analysis calculated a clonal expansion index for each public chain from normalized within-repertoire ranks of inferred template counts. A later analysis computed generation probabilities with a VDJ recombination model fitted to out-of-frame rearrangements, and checked the results against IGoR. In a later analysis, TCR-TCR, TCR-HLA and TCR-CMV co-occurrence was scored with hypergeometric tests, and a repertoire-size bias correction was applied to TCR pairs. A later analysis estimated false discovery rates by permuting HLA or CMV assignments 20 times. A later analysis grouped co-occurring TCRs with DBSCAN, adding TCRdist sequence similarity when clustering within HLA-allele-positive subsets. Repertoires with fewer than 30,000 or more than 120,000 public chains, plus five repertoires with anomalous nucleotide sharing, were excluded from co-occurrence clustering. TCRdb provides this immuneACCESS table in a form limited to in-frame rearrangements. Some clones are lacking; in checked studies, under half of them reflect an unresolved V gene, and why the rest are absent is not known. V, J and clone size are those of that table, while D and trimming were read from the DNA. For this sample, the table gives around 75,000 clones. Jointly, the top ten make up over 1.2% of the sample.

V trim: 0 bases; J trim: 6 bases; unmatched bases: 3. The CDR3 sequence holds 15 residues, the cysteine and phenylalanine included. Only CDR3 DNA is held: 45 bases, read in frame from base 1. Based on the germline V gene (reference sequence), the CDR1 and CDR2 sequences are SGHNT and YYREEE. The cohort consisted of approximately 670 healthy bone marrow donors. All cohort members were sampled while nominally healthy, although unrecorded immune exposures were likely present. The donor was CMV seronegative and belonged to the group of more than 300 seronegative cohort members. Each donor provided a peripheral blood sample, and peripheral blood mononuclear cells were used for TCR beta sequencing. Genomic DNA extraction from the blood cell samples was performed with the Qiagen DNeasy Blood Extraction Kit. In the case of this clone: Its target antigen remains unknown.

The sample taken for sequencing was PBMCs. This receptor chain uses TRBV5-4 and TRBJ2-2, with 9 bases matching TRBD2. The sequence was collected from a woman aged 55-70 years in good health and CMV-seronegative. The CDR3 protein sequence reads: CASSLGGRGSGELFF. The DNA sequence follows: TGTGCCAGCAGCTTGGGCGGGAGGGGGTCCGGGGAGCTGTTTTTT.